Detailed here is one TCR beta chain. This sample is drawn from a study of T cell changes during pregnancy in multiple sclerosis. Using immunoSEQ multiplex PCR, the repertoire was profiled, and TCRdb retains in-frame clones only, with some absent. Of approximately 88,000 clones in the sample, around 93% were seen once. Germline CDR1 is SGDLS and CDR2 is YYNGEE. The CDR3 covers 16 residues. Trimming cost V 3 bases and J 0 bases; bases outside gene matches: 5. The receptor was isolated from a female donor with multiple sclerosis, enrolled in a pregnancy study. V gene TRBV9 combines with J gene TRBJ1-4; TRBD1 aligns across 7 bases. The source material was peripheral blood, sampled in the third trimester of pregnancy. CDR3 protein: CASSAHRGATNEKLFF. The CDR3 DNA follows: TGTGCCAGCAGCGCCCACAGGGGTGCAACTAATGAAAAACTGTTTTTT.